This TCR beta chain came from a study of tumor-infiltrating lymphocytes in primary liver carcinoma. Study-level points and caveats: The top-250-clone fraction was significantly higher in tumors than in blood (p = 0.039). Less overlap was seen in tumor-adjacent and tumor-blood pairs than in tumor region pairs.

A primer matching the constant region was used to make TCR beta cDNA from 500 ng of total RNA. Amplification in three nested multiplex PCR rounds with slightly modified ARM-PCR gave rise to TCR beta libraries. Researchers ran the first two PCR rounds for 10 cycles each with TRBV1-TRBV30 forward primers and a C-beta reverse primer. TCRdb re-called the multiplex PCR reads with MiXCR, one entry per CDR3 protein. The sample holds tens of thousands of distinct CDR3 sequences; about 72% are singletons and the top ten take 28%. For each extraction, RNA and DNA were obtained together from about 21-30 mg of unsorted bulk tissue. Primary liver carcinomas in the patients were surgically resected. Tumor samples each held over 80% viable tumor cells. Germline V CDR1 and CDR2: MGHRA, YSYEKL. The CDR3 runs to 14 residues. Worth noting for this clonotype: Its antigen is not identified. Its ends do not fully match the called genes, so a read error is possible.

Sequencing was performed on liver tumor tissue from sampling region 4. Subset here: tumor region T4, right-lateral pole. The rearrangement joins TRBV4-1 to TRBJ2-2; D might be TRBD2 (5 bases). This clonotype originated in a man in his forties or fifties with primary liver carcinoma and hepatitis B virus infection. The CDR3, as DNA: TGCGCCAGCCGCCGGCCACTAGGCTCCGGGGAGTTGTTTTTT. Residues: CASRRPLGSGELFF.